The present T cell receptor beta chain was sequenced within a study of T cell clusters in autoimmune cytopenias. Whole-study findings and limits: The cluster-lack signature was not seen for secondary cytopenia versus chronic lymphocytic leukemia.

TRB amplification used approximately 250 ng of peripheral blood genomic DNA. This clonotype is called medium-sized based on its frequency. Its specificity is unknown. This CDR3 is 13 amino acids long. Germline-derived CDR1 and CDR2 are LNHDA and SQIVND (reference sequence). TRB rearrangements were amplified by touch-down multiplex PCR with mixed TRB-A/B primers. From the multiplex PCR reads, TCRdb lists one entry per CDR3 protein and no DNA. Here the sample table reports roughly 7,000 distinct CDR3 sequences. These data also formed part of another study, on T cell repertoires in aging, cancer and after chemotherapy.

This TCR derives from a human donor in good health. The chain carries TRBV19 and TRBJ1-5. The specimen sequenced was peripheral blood. This chain's CDR3 is CASSISFDQPQHF.